This T cell receptor (beta chain) was sequenced during a study of blood T cell repertoires in COVID-19. Across the study: The cDNA or gDNA used as material had been derived from T cells, B-cell-depleted T cells, or PBMCs.

Method: immunoSEQ multiplex PCR; TCRdb's copy keeps in-frame clones and lacks some. Of some 510,000 clones in the sample, roughly 90% were seen once. Germline lookup yields CDR1 LNHDA and CDR2 SQIVND (reference sequence). Trimming stripped 5 bases from V and 2 bases from J, with 16 bases between. CDR3 length equals 16 residues. The sample consisted of PBMCs or T cells enriched from blood (not recorded which). The origin of this receptor is a woman aged 40-49 years who had recovered from COVID-19. The gene calls are TRBV19 and TRBJ1-3; possibly TRBD1 for D (6 bases). CDR3 nucleotide sequence: TGTGCCAGTAGTCTTCTGCAGGGGACAACTGGAAACACCATATATTTT. Its translation: CASSLLQGTTGNTIYF.